The 2 T cell receptor beta chains in this list originate from one sample, sequenced in a study of relationships among human T cell subsets. From mRNA, alpha and beta CDR3 regions were amplified using semiquantitative ARM-PCR. Exponential amplification used communal superprimers after tagged nested gene-specific primers in ARM-PCR. TCRdb re-derived calls from the multiplex PCR reads in MiXCR, one entry per CDR3 protein. The table includes 13,000 or so distinct CDR3 sequences, around 64% detected once. The Th1 cells were the flow-through after CD25, CD56 and CD294 bead selections. Sequenced material: CD4+ Th1 cells sorted from blood. The receptor set was obtained from a man aged 35 to 55 in good health.

V and J are TRBV28 and TRBJ2-3; TRBD2 is a possible D gene (6 bases). Trimming cost V 1 base and J 1 base, with 12 bases left between them. Germline values: CDR1 MDHEN, CDR2 SYDVKM. The CDR3 sequence is 16 residues long. This CDR3 reads CASSLSRLGRTDTQYF. CDR3 nucleotide sequence: TGTGCCAGCAGTTTATCCCGACTAGGGCGCACAGATACGCAGTATTTT. The full variable domain, with the rest looked up from reference TRBV28 and TRBJ2-3, is DVKVTQSSRYLVKRTGEKVFLECVQDMDHENMFWYRQDPGLGLRLIYFSYDVKMKEKGDIPEGYSVSREKKERFSLILESASTNQTSMYLCASSLSRLGRTDTQYFGPGTRLTVL.

Concerning this clonotype itself: Because it lacks the conserved phenylalanine or tryptophan at the end, this CDR3 is likely a read error. The rearrangement joins TRBV4-1 to TRBJ2-7, with D possibly being TRBD2 (5 bases). The V gene lost 4 bases and the J gene lost 3 bases, with 10 bases spanning the gap. This CDR3 contains 13 residues. The V gene's germline CDR1 is MGHRA and CDR2 YSYEKL. The CDR3 nucleotides are TGCGCCAGCAGCCTCGGGGTCCACTACGAGCAGTACCTC. Translating it yields CASSLGVHYEQYL.